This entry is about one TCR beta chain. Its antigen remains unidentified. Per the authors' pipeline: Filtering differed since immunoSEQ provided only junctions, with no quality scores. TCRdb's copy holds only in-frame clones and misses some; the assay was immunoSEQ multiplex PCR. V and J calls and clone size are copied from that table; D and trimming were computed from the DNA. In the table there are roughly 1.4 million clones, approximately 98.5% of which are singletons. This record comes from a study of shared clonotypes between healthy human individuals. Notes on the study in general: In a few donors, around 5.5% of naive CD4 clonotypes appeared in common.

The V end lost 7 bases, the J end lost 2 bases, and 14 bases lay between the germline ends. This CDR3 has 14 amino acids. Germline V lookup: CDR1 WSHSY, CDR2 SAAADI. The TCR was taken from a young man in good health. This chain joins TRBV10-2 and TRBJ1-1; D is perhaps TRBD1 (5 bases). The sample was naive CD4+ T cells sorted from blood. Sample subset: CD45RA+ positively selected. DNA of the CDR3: TGCGCCAGCACCGTCGGGACGGTTAACACTGAAGCTTTCTTT. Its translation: CASTVGTVNTEAFF.